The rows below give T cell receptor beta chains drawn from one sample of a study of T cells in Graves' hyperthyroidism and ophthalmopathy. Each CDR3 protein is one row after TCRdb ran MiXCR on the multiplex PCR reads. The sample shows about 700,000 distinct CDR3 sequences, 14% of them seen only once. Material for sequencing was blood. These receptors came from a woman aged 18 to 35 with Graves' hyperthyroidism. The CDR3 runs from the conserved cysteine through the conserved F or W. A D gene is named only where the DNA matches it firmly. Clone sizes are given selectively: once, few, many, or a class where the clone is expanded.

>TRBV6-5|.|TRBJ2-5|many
CASSYGVFPPEETQYF
TGTGCCAGCAGTTACGGGGTTTTCCCCCCCGAAGAGACCCAGTACTTC
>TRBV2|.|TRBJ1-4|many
CASSEDIGPNEKLFF
TGTGCCAGCAGTGAAGATATAGGCCCGAATGAAAAACTGTTTTTT
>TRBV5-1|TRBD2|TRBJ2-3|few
CASSPGGTTTPDTQYF
TGCGCCAGCAGCCCGGGGGGGACTACCACGCCGGATACGCAGTATTTT
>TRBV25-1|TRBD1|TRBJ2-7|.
CATSAGTGSYEQYF
TGTGCCACCTCAGCGGGGACAGGGTCCTACGAGCAGTACTTC
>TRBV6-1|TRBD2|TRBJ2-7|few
CASRRGQWERGAYEQYF
TGTGCCAGTCGCCGGGGACAGTGGGAGCGGGGGGCCTACGAGCAGTACTTC
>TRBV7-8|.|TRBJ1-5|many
CASSLEGRTALKTNQPQHF
TGTGCCAGCAGCTTAGAGGGCCGCACCGCCCTAAAAACGAATCAGCCCCAGCATTTT
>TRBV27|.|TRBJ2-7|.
CASTSGESEQYF
TGTGCCAGCACCTCGGGGGAATCCGAGCAGTACTTC
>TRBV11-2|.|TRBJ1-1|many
CASSPARQARGTEAFF
TGTGCCAGCAGCCCTGCACGGCAGGCCAGGGGCACTGAAGCTTTCTTT
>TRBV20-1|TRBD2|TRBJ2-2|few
CSAPSAGDTGELFF
TGCAGTGCCCCGTCGGCGGGAGACACCGGGGAGCTGTTTTTT
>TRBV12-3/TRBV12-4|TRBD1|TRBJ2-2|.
CANETGGDTGELFF
TGTGCCAACGAGACAGGGGGAGACACCGGGGAGCTGTTTTTT
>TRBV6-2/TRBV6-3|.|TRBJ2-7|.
CASNDHSYEQYF
TGTGCCAGCAACGACCACTCCTACGAGCAGTACTTC
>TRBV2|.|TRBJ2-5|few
CASTLAGQETQYF
TGTGCCAGCACCCTTGCGGGGCAAGAGACCCAGTACTTC
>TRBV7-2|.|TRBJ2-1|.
CASSLNLGTGEEQFF
TGTGCCAGCAGCTTAAATTTAGGGACCGGGGAGGAGCAGTTCTTC
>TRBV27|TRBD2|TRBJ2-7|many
CASSASSGRRYEQYF
TGTGCCAGCAGTGCCTCTAGCGGGAGAAGGTACGAGCAGTACTTC
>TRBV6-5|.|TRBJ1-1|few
CASSYSRESIEAFF
TGTGCCAGCAGTTACTCGAGGGAGAGTATTGAAGCTTTCTTT
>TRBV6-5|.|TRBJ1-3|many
CASSYSGESGNTIYF
TGTGCCAGTAGTTACTCCGGGGAATCTGGAAACACCATATATTTT
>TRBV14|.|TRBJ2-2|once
CASSSSSTMSRTGELFF
TGTGCCAGCAGTAGTTCGTCCACCATGAGTCGGACCGGGGAGCTGTTTTTT
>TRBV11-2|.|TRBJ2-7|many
CASSLGRSGLYEQYF
TGTGCCAGCAGCTTAGGGAGGTCGGGTCTATACGAGCAGTACTTC
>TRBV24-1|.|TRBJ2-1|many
CATSKLSEQFF
TGTGCCACCAGTAAGCTTAGTGAGCAGTTCTTC
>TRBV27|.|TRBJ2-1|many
CASTGLQGNNEQFF
TGTGCCAGCACCGGTCTACAGGGAAACAATGAGCAGTTCTTC
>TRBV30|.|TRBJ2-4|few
CAWSRGTLAKNIQYF
TGTGCCTGGAGCCGAGGGACCTTAGCCAAAAACATTCAGTACTTC
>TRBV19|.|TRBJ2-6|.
CASSILGVGSGANVLTF
TGTGCCAGTAGTATTTTGGGGGTTGGCTCTGGGGCCAACGTCCTGACTTTC
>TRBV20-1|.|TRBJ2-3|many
CSARPGPGITYTTDTQYF
TGCAGTGCTAGGCCAGGTCCAGGGATTACCTACACCACAGATACGCAGTATTTT
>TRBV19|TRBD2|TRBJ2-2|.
CASRKGLADTGELFF
TGTGCCAGTCGAAAGGGACTAGCGGACACCGGGGAGCTGTTTTTT
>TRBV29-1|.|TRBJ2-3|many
CSVVSYGDTQYF
TGCAGCGTTGTAAGTTACGGGGATACGCAGTATTTT